This TCR beta chain was identified during a study of blood T cell repertoires in COVID-19. This clone turned up a few times. Profiling relied on immunoSEQ multiplex PCR, and the TCRdb table lists in-frame clones only, not all of them. Of roughly 320,000 clones in the sample, 90% were seen once. The CDR3 covers 13 residues. Germline-derived CDR1 and CDR2 are LNHDA and SQIVND (reference sequence). V was pared by 3 bases and J by 10 bases, with 2 bases of the junction left unmatched. This receptor was identified in a woman between 25 and 40 years old who had been exposed to COVID-19. Sequencing was carried out using PBMCs or T cells enriched from blood (not recorded which). V gene TRBV19 combines with J gene TRBJ1-6; TRBD1 agrees at 8 bases. In DNA, the CDR3 is TGTGCCAGTAGTATCCGGACAGGGTCACCCCTCCACTTT. Translation: CASSIRTGSPLHF.